Listed below are T cell receptor beta chains from one sample, sequenced in a study of T cells in Graves' hyperthyroidism and ophthalmopathy. TCRdb fed the multiplex PCR reads into MiXCR, producing one record per CDR3 protein. Among 500,000 to 650,000 distinct CDR3 sequences listed, about 15% were seen once. The sample comprised blood. These TCRs come from a woman between 45 and 65 years old with Graves' ophthalmopathy. CDR3s include the opening cysteine and the closing phenylalanine or tryptophan. The D gene is left open where the match is weak. Expanded clones are given a class, and other clones once, few, many or no size at all.

clone_size d_call j_call v_call cdr3_nt cdr3_aa
many TRBD1 TRBJ2-1 TRBV14 TGTGCCAGCAGCCAAGCTATGCGACGGACAGGGTACAATGAGCAGTTCTTC CASSQAMRRTGYNEQFF
many - TRBJ2-3 TRBV2 TGTGCCAGCAGTGGGACAGTCCGCACAGATACGCAGTATTTT CASSGTVRTDTQYF
- TRBD1 TRBJ1-3 TRBV4-3 TGCGCCAGCAGCCAAGTAAAGGCCCCGGGACAGCACTCTGGAAACACCATATATTTT CASSQVKAPGQHSGNTIYF
many TRBD1 TRBJ1-2 TRBV27 TGTGCCAGCAGTTTCGGGGACAGGGTGGGAGGCTACACCTTC CASSFGDRVGGYTF
few TRBD2 TRBJ2-1 TRBV29-1 TGCAGCGTTGAAGAGATGGGACTAGCGGGATCCTACAATGAGCAGTTCTTC CSVEEMGLAGSYNEQFF
many - TRBJ2-7 TRBV7-3 TGTGCCAGCAGCTTAACTCCCGAACAGGGAAACTACGAGCAGTACTTC CASSLTPEQGNYEQYF
many - TRBJ2-3 TRBV6-2/TRBV6-3 TGTGCCAGCAGTTACGGCTATAGCACAGATACGCAGTATTTT CASSYGYSTDTQYF
- - TRBJ2-1 TRBV5-4 TGTGCCAGCAGCTTGGGGCAGTACTCCTACAATGAGCAGTTCTTC CASSLGQYSYNEQFF
many - TRBJ2-3 TRBV7-2 TGTGCCAGCAGCTTAGCTGCGCGGTCCACAGATACGCAGTATTTT CASSLAARSTDTQYF
- TRBD2 TRBJ2-4 TRBV20-1 TGCAGTGCTAGGGACCCCGGGACTAGCGAGGCCCTAGCCAAAAACATTCAGTACTTC CSARDPGTSEALAKNIQYF
many - TRBJ1-5 TRBV5-1 TGCGCCAGCAGCCAGGAGCCGAGTCAGCCCCAGCATTTT CASSQEPSQPQHF
- - TRBJ1-5 TRBV4-1 TGCGCCAGCAGCCAAGTAACCAGGGGAAATCAGCCCCAGCATTTT CASSQVTRGNQPQHF
few - TRBJ2-1 TRBV2 TGTGCCAGCAGTGTTGACCGGCACAATGAGCAGTTCTTC CASSVDRHNEQFF
- - TRBJ2-2 TRBV28 TGTGCCAGCAGTGCCCGGGACACGAACACCGGGGAGCTGTTTTTT CASSARDTNTGELFF
few TRBD1 TRBJ1-6 TRBV5-1 TGCGCCAGCAGCCTCGGGACAGCTGATAATTCACCCCTCCACTTT CASSLGTADNSPLHF
few - TRBJ1-6 TRBV6-1 TGTGCCAGCAGTTTGGTAGCGAGCTCCTATAATTCACCCCTCCACTTT CASSLVASSYNSPLHF
many TRBD1 TRBJ1-6 TRBV7-2 TGTGCCAGCAGCTCCCCTAGGGGACAGTATAATTCACCCCTCCACTTT CASSSPRGQYNSPLHF
many - TRBJ2-3 TRBV28 TGTGCCAGCAGTGCCGAAAGCACAGATACGCAGTATTTT CASSAESTDTQYF